This passage covers 2 T cell receptor beta chains from one sample sequenced in a study of CD8+CD57+ T cells in acquired aplastic anemia. Genomic DNA provided the template from which TCR beta VDJ and CDR3 profiles were obtained. From the reads, TCRdb called clonotypes with MiXCR, one entry per CDR3 protein. The sample has 200,000 or so distinct CDR3 sequences; around three fifths are singletons. Sample: sorted CD4+, CD8+, or CD8+CD57+ T cells (not recorded which) from PBMCs. These receptors were taken from a human donor with severe aplastic anemia or a healthy control (not recorded which).

At least ten counts were recorded for this clonotype. V is TRBV6-5 and J is TRBJ2-3, with D perhaps TRBD1 or TRBD2 (5 bases each). CDR1 is MNHEY and CDR2 is SVGAGI in the germline V gene. V was trimmed by 6 bases and J by 11 bases, leaving 15 bases between them. This CDR3 has 12 amino acids. The CDR3 loop is CASSPGTQGQYF. As DNA, the CDR3 is TGTGCCAGCAGCCCCGGGACCCAGGGGCAGTATTTT.

This clonotype was seen more than once but under ten times. The chain combines TRBV15 with TRBJ2-7; TRBD1 matches at 8 bases. The trim removed 9 bases at V and 1 base at J, leaving 8 bases unmatched. This CDR3 spans 14 amino acids. Germline lookup yields CDR1 LNHNV and CDR2 YYDKDF (reference sequence). The CDR3 region is CATSLGQGSYEQYF. For the CDR3, the DNA is TGTGCCACTAGCCTAGGACAGGGTTCCTACGAGCAGTACTTC.